These 28 T cell receptor beta chains originate from one sample sequenced in a study of T cell repertoires in cytomegalovirus infection. Via MiXCR, TCRdb re-called the reads, giving one row per CDR3 protein. The table includes under 300,000 distinct CDR3 sequences, approximately 17% detected once. The specimen sequenced was CD8+ T cells from PBMCs. The origin of the receptors is a human donor in good health (CMV status not recorded). Some clones in this sample may be carry-over from other donors' samples.

The table lists this clonotype with a few counts. The chain is built from TRBV4-1 and TRBJ2-1, with TRBD2 matching 9 bases. J gave up 3 bases and V 0 bases, and 6 bases lay outside the gene matches. CDR1 MGHRA and CDR2 YSYEKL come from the germline V gene. CDR3 size: 17 residues. CDR3 bases: TGCGCCAGCAGCCAAGAGGCGTGGACTAGCGACTACAATGAGCAGTTCTTC. It is translated as CASSQEAWTSDYNEQFF.

This clonotype was recorded many times. The CDR3 loop is CASSFQPGGNYEQYF. The CDR3 DNA is TGTGCCAGCAGCTTTCAACCGGGGGGAAACTACGAGCAGTACTTC. V gene TRBV7-2 combines with J gene TRBJ2-7; the match to TRBD2 covers 7 bases. This CDR3 contains 15 residues. V shed 3 bases, J shed 3 bases, and the junction held 8 bases outside the gene matches. Germline lookup yields CDR1 SGHTA and CDR2 FQGNSA. Together with reference TRBV7-2 and TRBJ2-7, the CDR3 gives the full variable domain: GAGVSQSPSNKVTEKGKDVELRCDPISGHTALYWYRQSLGQGLEFLIYFQGNSAPDKSGLPSDRFSAERTGGSVSTLTIQRTQQEDSAVYLCASSFQPGGNYEQYFGPGTRLTVT.

About this clonotype itself: This may be a read error: a much more frequent sequence differs by one nucleotide. The V and J genes are TRBV5-6 and TRBJ2-1, with 7 bases that match TRBD1. The CDR3 is made up of 14 amino acids. Germline V gene data show CDR1 as SGHDT and CDR2 as YYEEEE. The CDR3 bases are TGTGCCGGCAGCGTCGGGACAGCTTACAATGAGCAGTTCTTC. Its translation is CAGSVGTAYNEQFF.

This clonotype was seen many times. V is TRBV7-8 and J is TRBJ2-7; TRBD1 aligns across 11 bases. This CDR3 has 15 amino acids. With 4 bases clipped from V and 6 bases from J, the junction kept 8 bases outside the gene matches. From germline, CDR1 is SGHVS and CDR2 FQNEAQ. CDR3 nucleotide sequence: TGTGCCAGCAGCTCGCCAAGGACAGGGGGCAGCGAGCAGTACTTC. Amino acid sequence: CASSSPRTGGSEQYF. Supplemented by reference TRBV7-8 and TRBJ2-7, the full variable domain reads GAGVSQSPRYKVAKRGQDVALRCDPISGHVSLFWYQQALGQGPEFLTYFQNEAQLDKSGLPSDRFFAERPEGSVSTLKIQRTQQEDSAVYLCASSSPRTGGSEQYFGPGTRLTVT.

The CDR3 coding sequence is TGCAGCGTTGAGGCCGAATACGAGCAGTACTTC. Its translation is CSVEAEYEQYF. The chain employs TRBV29-1 and TRBJ2-7; no clear D. Germline values: CDR1 SQVTM, CDR2 ANQGSEA. The V end was cut by 3 bases, the J end by 4 bases, with 7 bases between. The CDR3 is made up of 11 amino acids.

This rearrangement joins TRBV9 to TRBJ2-6; no reliable D call. The V end was cut by 5 bases, the J end by 0 bases, with 12 bases between. CDR3 length: 16 amino acids. In germline, CDR1 is SGDLS, CDR2 YYNGEE. The CDR3 coding sequence is TGTGCCAGCAGTTGGGCTCCAAGCTCTGGGGCCAACGTCCTGACTTTC. Protein sequence: CASSWAPSSGANVLTF.

This clonotype turned up a few times. The chain couples TRBV20-1 to TRBJ2-7, with 11 bases fitting TRBD2. Germline loops: CDR1 DFQATT, CDR2 SNEGSKA (reference sequence). V was pared by 6 bases and J by 3 bases, with 16 bases of the junction left unmatched. This CDR3 is 17 amino acids long. CDR3 DNA: TGCAGTGCGGGGTACCCCGGCAGTAGCGGGGGGGGCTACGAGCAGTACTTC. This codes for CSAGYPGSSGGGYEQYF.

The sample holds many counts of this clonotype. The chain carries TRBV6-1 and TRBJ1-6; weak D call: TRBD1 (6 bases). Germline CDR1 is MNHNS and CDR2 is SASEGT. The CDR3 has 16 residues. Trimming pared 5 bases from V and 2 bases from J, leaving 13 bases between. CDR3 nucleotide sequence: TGTGCCAGCAGTCGACGACAGGCCGCCTATAATTCACCCCTCCACTTT. It codes for CASSRRQAAYNSPLHF.

This clonotype was found many times. The CDR3 sequence is CASSLTSMEECEQFF. CDR3 bases: TGTGCCAGCAGCTTAACTAGCATGGAGGAATGCGAGCAGTTCTTC. The rearrangement joins TRBV7-9 to TRBJ2-1, with TRBD2 as a possible D gene (6 bases). The CDR3 length is 15 residues. Deletions cut 2 bases from V and 10 bases from J, with 18 bases between. CDR1 and CDR2 from the germline V gene are SEHNR and FQNEAQ (reference sequence).

The genes are TRBV12-3 or TRBV12-4 and TRBJ1-2; 9 bases align to TRBD1. Trimming at V came to 6 bases and at J to 10 bases, leaving 12 bases not matched to a gene. This CDR3 has 14 residues. CDR3 nucleotides: TGTGCCAGCAGCCCTTACAGGGGGCCCGAAGACTACACCTTC. This sequence encodes CASSPYRGPEDYTF.

The CDR3 sequence is CASSQQGVWGYTF. DNA for the CDR3: TGTGCCAGCAGTCAACAGGGTGTTTGGGGCTACACCTTC. The rearrangement joins TRBV6-1 to TRBJ1-2, with D possibly TRBD1 on 6 matching bases. The V end was cut by 5 bases, the J end by 8 bases, with 15 bases between. Germline V CDR1 and CDR2: MNHNS, SASEGT. The CDR3 extends over 13 amino acids.

V usage is TRBV28 and J usage is TRBJ1-2, with a possible D match to TRBD1 (6 bases). Germline CDR1 and CDR2: MDHEN and SYDVKM. The CDR3 sequence is 17 residues long. Trimming left V 4 bases short and J 3 bases short, with 21 bases between. The CDR3 loop is CASSSIRVAGEDYGYTF. CDR3 bases: TGTGCCAGCAGTTCCATAAGGGTCGCAGGGGAAGACTATGGCTACACCTTC.

The chain recombines TRBV6-5 with TRBJ1-6; D is uncertain. The CDR3 loop spans 16 amino acids. Per germline, CDR1 MNHEY and CDR2 SVGAGI. V was trimmed by 6 bases and J by 0 bases, leaving 12 bases between them. The CDR3 region is CASRRVQSSYNSPLHF. CDR3 sequence (DNA): TGTGCCAGCAGGAGAGTACAGAGCTCCTATAATTCACCCCTCCACTTT.

In its sample, this clonotype was seen a few times. Mismatch with germline at one junction end may stem from a read error. The chain joins TRBV5-3 to TRBJ1-1; a weak D match, TRBD1 (6 bases). TRBV5-3 falls under the ORF class, with uncertain function. This CDR3 has 16 residues. CDR3 DNA sequence: TGTGCCAGCAGCTCTAGGGTCGGGGGGCGCGACACTGAAGCTTTCTTT. Its translation: CASSSRVGGRDTEAFF.

This clonotype was seen ten or more times. V is TRBV6-1 and J is TRBJ2-1; TRBD2 matches 9 bases. V dropped 0 bases and J dropped 3; count of bases not matched to a gene: 15. Germline V lookup: CDR1 MNHNS, CDR2 SASEGT. The CDR3 runs to 20 residues. The DNA for the CDR3 is TGTGCCAGCAGTGAAGCTCACGACCGACTAGCGGCGGAAAACTACAATGAGCAGTTCTTC. As protein: CASSEAHDRLAAENYNEQFF.

The chain is built from TRBV19 and TRBJ2-7; 7 bases agree with TRBD1. Per germline, CDR1 LNHDA and CDR2 SQIVND (reference sequence). Unmatched junction bases numbered 5, after V lost 1 base and J lost 2 bases. The CDR3 is made up of 15 amino acids. The chain's CDR3 is CASSIAPGQTYEQYF. In DNA, the CDR3 is TGTGCCAGTAGTATAGCCCCGGGACAGACCTACGAGCAGTACTTC.

This clonotype was observed a handful of times. The gene calls are TRBV6-5 and TRBJ2-7, with 12 bases lining up with TRBD2. CDR1 MNHEY and CDR2 SVGAGI come from the germline V gene. The V segment lost 2 bases and the J segment 6 bases; nucleotides outside the gene matches: 5. The CDR3 is 15 amino acids. As DNA, the CDR3 is TGTGCCAGCAGTTACGGCCTAGCGGGGGGGCTCGAGCAGTACTTC. This translates into CASSYGLAGGLEQYF.

Only one count was recorded for this clonotype. One end of the junction fails to match germline, which may point to a read error. The chain carries TRBV12-3 or TRBV12-4 and TRBJ2-5; D is unresolved. This CDR3 has 12 amino acids. The CDR3 loop is CASGFREETQYF. The CDR3 DNA reads as TGTGCCAGCGGTTTTCGGGAAGAGACCCAGTACTTC.

There are many counts of this clonotype. The gene calls are TRBV6-1 and TRBJ2-5, with D possibly TRBD2 on 5 matching bases. There are 14 residues in the CDR3. V lost 7 bases and J 0 bases, leaving 12 bases between the germline ends. Germline V lookup: CDR1 MNHNS, CDR2 SASEGT. The CDR3 sequence: CASTNPDYQETQYF. In DNA, the CDR3 is TGTGCCAGCACAAACCCGGACTACCAAGAGACCCAGTACTTC.

The chain is built from TRBV5-4 and TRBJ2-2; 13 nucleotides align to TRBD2. Germline lookup yields CDR1 SGHNT and CDR2 YYREEE (reference sequence). The CDR3 totals 16 residues. J gave up 6 bases and V 0 bases, and 2 bases lay outside the gene matches. This chain's CDR3 is CASSLGLAGGAGELFF. DNA for the CDR3: TGTGCCAGCAGCTTGGGACTAGCGGGGGGCGCCGGGGAGCTGTTTTTT. Full variable domain (missing parts from reference TRBV5-4 and TRBJ2-2): ETGVTQSPTHLIKTRGQQVTLRCSSQSGHNTVSWYQQALGQGPQFIFQYYREEENGRGNFPPRFSGLQFPNYSSELNVNALELDDSALYLCASSLGLAGGAGELFFGEGSRLTVL.

The V gene is TRBV7-3, the J gene TRBJ2-5; D is unclear. The CDR3 covers 20 residues. Germline V gene lookup returns CDR1 SGHTA and CDR2 FQGTGA. The V gene lost 2 bases and the J gene lost 2 bases, with 27 bases spanning the gap. Here the CDR3 DNA reads TGTGCCAGCAGCTTAGTCCTTGGCAGTGGTGAGTGGGGTGATCAAGAGACCCAGTACTTC. It codes for CASSLVLGSGEWGDQETQYF.

The chain joins TRBV20-1 to TRBJ2-1; TRBD2 might be the D (6 bases). Germline CDR1 reads DFQATT; CDR2 reads SNEGSKA (reference sequence). V lost 4 bases, J lost 7 bases, and 17 bases lay in between. CDR3 length: 14 residues. The CDR3 sequence is CSAIIREVRNEQFF. DNA of the CDR3: TGCAGTGCTATAATAAGGGAGGTCCGGAATGAGCAGTTCTTC.

The gene calls are TRBV10-3 and TRBJ1-5, with D hard to call. V shed 4 bases and J shed 4 bases, with 11 bases lying between them. The germline V gene encodes CDR1 ENHRY and CDR2 SYGVKD. This CDR3 is built from 14 residues. In nucleotides, the CDR3 is TGTGCCATCAGTGGGACGGGAAAGAATCAGCCCCAGCATTTT. Its protein is CAISGTGKNQPQHF.

The genes are TRBV7-9 and TRBJ1-1, with a possible D match to TRBD1 (5 bases). Germline V CDR1 and CDR2: SEHNR, FQNEAQ (reference sequence). The CDR3 length is 13 residues. Trimming shortened V by 5 bases and J by 7 bases, and 14 bases separated the two germline ends. The CDR3 is CASSPTVTLEAFF. The CDR3 region has the DNA TGTGCCAGCAGCCCGACAGTAACACTTGAAGCTTTCTTT.

V usage is TRBV4-1 and J usage is TRBJ2-1, with 14 bases that match TRBD2. V gave up 1 base and J gave up 5 bases; unmatched junction bases: 10. CDR1 is MGHRA, CDR2 YSYEKL, per germline. This CDR3 region has 19 residues. In DNA form, the CDR3 reads TGCGCCAGCAGCCAAGGCCAGGGACTAGCGGGGGACGGGAACAATGAGCAGTTCTTC. This sequence encodes CASSQGQGLAGDGNNEQFF.

This clonotype was seen ten or more times. The CDR3 here is CASSQEQGALEAFF. The DNA for the CDR3 is TGTGCCAGCAGCCAGGAACAGGGGGCCCTTGAAGCTTTCTTT. This chain connects TRBV7-6 to TRBJ1-1; 9 bases match TRBD1. The CDR3 covers 14 residues. Germline values: CDR1 SGHVS, CDR2 FNYEAQ. After removal of 5 bases from V and 7 bases from J, the junction contained 8 bases not matched to a gene.

The table lists this clonotype with many counts. The chain couples TRBV9 to TRBJ1-1; D remains unclear. Germline V gene data show CDR1 as SGDLS and CDR2 as YYNGEE. This CDR3 has 13 amino acids. V dropped 2 bases and J dropped 1 base, with 6 bases sitting between them. CDR3 in DNA: TGTGCCAGCAGCGTGGGAGAGAACACTGAAGCTTTCTTT. Amino acid sequence: CASSVGENTEAFF.

The chain recombines TRBV29-1 with TRBJ2-5; TRBD1 agrees at 7 bases. CDR3 size: 17 residues. The J segment lost 1 base and the V segment lost 4 bases, leaving 15 bases of the junction unmatched. Germline CDR1 is SQVTM and CDR2 is ANQGSEA. The CDR3 nucleotides are TGCAGCGTTGTGTCTAGCCCCATGGACAGGATCCAAGAGACCCAGTACTTC. Amino acid sequence: CSVVSSPMDRIQETQYF.